This T cell receptor (beta chain) comes out of a study of T cells in Graves' hyperthyroidism and ophthalmopathy. Absence of ophthalmopathy progression within 18 months defined stable Graves' hyperthyroidism. Diagnoses were made from clinical symptoms, serum measures (thyroxine and TRAb), thyroid ultrasound and orbital computed tomography. This clonotype was detected ten times or more. Its antigen is undetermined. RNA transcripts provided the source from which TCR beta CDR3 regions were amplified. With the HTBI primer set, the TCR CDR3 went through a first round of RT-PCR. TCRdb reprocessed the multiplex PCR reads with MiXCR, giving one entry per CDR3 protein. The sample lists approximately 710,000 distinct CDR3 sequences; 17% were seen once. Overall study findings and caveats: Ophthalmopathy was distinguished from stable hyperthyroidism by 13 V-J signatures.

The sample comprised blood. This receptor was taken from a man aged 50 to 60 with Graves' hyperthyroidism.

CDR3 DNA: TGCAGTGCTTCAGGGGACAGACATGGCTACACCTTC. This gives the protein CSASGDRHGYTF. The rearrangement uses TRBV20-1 and TRBJ1-2; 7 bases fit TRBD1. V lost 5 bases, J lost 6 bases, and 6 bases stayed unmatched. The CDR3 consists of 12 residues. Germline V gene lookup returns CDR1 DFQATT and CDR2 SNEGSKA (reference sequence).